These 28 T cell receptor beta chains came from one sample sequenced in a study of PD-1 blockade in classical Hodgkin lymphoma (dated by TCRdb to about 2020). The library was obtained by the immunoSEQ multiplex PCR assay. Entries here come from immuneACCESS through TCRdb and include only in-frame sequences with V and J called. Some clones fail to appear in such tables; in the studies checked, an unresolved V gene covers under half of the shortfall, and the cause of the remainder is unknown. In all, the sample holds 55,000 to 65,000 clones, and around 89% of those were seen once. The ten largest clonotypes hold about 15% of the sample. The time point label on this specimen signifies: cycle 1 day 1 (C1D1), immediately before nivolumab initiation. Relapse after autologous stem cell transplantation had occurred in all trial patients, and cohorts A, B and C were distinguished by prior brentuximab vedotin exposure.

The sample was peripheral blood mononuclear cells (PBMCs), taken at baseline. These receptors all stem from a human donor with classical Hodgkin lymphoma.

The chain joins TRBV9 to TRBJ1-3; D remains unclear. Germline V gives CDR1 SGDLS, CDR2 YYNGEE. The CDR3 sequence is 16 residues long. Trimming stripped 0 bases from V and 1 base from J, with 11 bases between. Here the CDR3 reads CASSVAPGTSGNTIYF. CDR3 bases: TGTGCCAGCAGCGTAGCTCCAGGAACTTCTGGAAACACCATATATTTT. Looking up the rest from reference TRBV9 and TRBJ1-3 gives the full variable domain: DSGVTQTPKHLITATGQRVTLRCSPRSGDLSVYWYQQSLDQGLQFLIQYYNGEERAKGNILERFSAQQFPDLHSELNLSSLELGDSALYFCASSVAPGTSGNTIYFGEGSWLTVV.

The CDR3 reads CAISDPGTVFTNYGYTF. CDR3 bases: TGTGCCATCAGTGACCCCGGGACAGTATTCACTAACTATGGCTACACCTTC. This sequence joins TRBV10-3 and TRBJ1-2, with 7 nucleotides matching TRBD1. V was pared by 3 bases and J by 0 bases, with 10 bases of the junction left unmatched. This CDR3 contains 17 residues. The germline gives CDR1 ENHRY, CDR2 SYGVKD.

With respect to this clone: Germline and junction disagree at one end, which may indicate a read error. CDR3 sequence: CASSLDSTSYNEQFF. The CDR3 DNA is TGTGCTAGCAGCTTAGACTCGACTAGCTACAATGAGCAGTTCTTC. V gene TRBV7-7 combines with J gene TRBJ2-1; TRBD2 might be the D (6 bases). In germline, CDR1 is SSHAT, CDR2 FNYEAQ (reference sequence). CDR3 size: 15 residues.

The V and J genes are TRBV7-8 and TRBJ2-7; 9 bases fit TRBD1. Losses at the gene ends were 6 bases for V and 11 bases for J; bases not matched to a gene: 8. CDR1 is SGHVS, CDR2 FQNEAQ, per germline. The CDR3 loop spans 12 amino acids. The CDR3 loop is CASSSWDRVEYF. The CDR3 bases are TGTGCCAGCAGTTCTTGGGACAGGGTCGAGTACTTC.

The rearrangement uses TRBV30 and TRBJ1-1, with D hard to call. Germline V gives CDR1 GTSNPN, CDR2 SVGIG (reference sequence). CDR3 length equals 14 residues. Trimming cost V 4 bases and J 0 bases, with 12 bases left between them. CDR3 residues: CAWIRAGLNTEAFF. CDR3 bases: TGTGCCTGGATACGGGCTGGGTTGAACACTGAAGCTTTCTTT.

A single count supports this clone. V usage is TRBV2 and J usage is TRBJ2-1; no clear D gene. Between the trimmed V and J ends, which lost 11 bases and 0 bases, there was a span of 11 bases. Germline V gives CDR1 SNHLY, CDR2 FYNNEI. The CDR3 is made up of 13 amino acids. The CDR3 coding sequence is TGTGCCTGTAGAAACTTCTCCTACAATGAGCAGTTCTTC. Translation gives CACRNFSYNEQFF.

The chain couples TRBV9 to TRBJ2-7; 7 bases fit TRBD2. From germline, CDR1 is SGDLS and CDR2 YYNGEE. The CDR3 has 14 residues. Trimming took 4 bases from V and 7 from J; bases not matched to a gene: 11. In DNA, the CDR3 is TGTGCCAGCAGCTATGGACTAGGGTCGAGTGAGCAGTACTTC. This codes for CASSYGLGSSEQYF. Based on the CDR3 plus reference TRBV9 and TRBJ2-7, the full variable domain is DSGVTQTPKHLITATGQRVTLRCSPRSGDLSVYWYQQSLDQGLQFLIQYYNGEERAKGNILERFSAQQFPDLHSELNLSSLELGDSALYFCASSYGLGSSEQYFGPGTRLTVT.

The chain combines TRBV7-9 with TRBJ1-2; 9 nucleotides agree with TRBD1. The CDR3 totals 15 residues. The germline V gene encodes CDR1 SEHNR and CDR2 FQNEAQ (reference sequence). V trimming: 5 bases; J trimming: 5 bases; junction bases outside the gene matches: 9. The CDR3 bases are TGTGCCAGCAGCGGGGGGGACAGGGCCTTGTATGGCTACACCTTC. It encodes CASSGGDRALYGYTF.

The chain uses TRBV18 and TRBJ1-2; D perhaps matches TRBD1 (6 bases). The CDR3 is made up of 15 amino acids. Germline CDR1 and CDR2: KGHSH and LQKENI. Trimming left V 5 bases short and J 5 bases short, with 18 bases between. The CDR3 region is CASSDWLGRGYGYTF. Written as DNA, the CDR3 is TGTGCCAGCTCAGATTGGCTTGGCAGGGGATATGGCTACACCTTC.

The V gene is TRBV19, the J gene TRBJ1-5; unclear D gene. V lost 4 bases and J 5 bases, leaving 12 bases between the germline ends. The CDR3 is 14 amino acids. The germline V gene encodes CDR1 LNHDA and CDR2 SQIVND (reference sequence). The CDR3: CASSKGWPDQPQHF. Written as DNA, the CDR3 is TGTGCCAGTAGTAAAGGGTGGCCTGATCAGCCCCAGCATTTT.

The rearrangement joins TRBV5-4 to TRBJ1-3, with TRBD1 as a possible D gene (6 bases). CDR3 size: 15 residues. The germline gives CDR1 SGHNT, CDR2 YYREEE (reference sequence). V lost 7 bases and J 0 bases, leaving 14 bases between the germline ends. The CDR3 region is CASCVGGDSGNTIYF. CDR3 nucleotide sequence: TGTGCCAGCTGCGTGGGGGGCGACTCTGGAAACACCATATATTTT.

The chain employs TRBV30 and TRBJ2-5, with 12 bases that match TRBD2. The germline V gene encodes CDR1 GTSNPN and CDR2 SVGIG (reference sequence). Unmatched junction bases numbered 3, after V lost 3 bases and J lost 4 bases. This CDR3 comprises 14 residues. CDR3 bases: TGTGCCTGGAGCCCGGGACTAGCGGGAGAGACCCAGTACTTC. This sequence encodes CAWSPGLAGETQYF.

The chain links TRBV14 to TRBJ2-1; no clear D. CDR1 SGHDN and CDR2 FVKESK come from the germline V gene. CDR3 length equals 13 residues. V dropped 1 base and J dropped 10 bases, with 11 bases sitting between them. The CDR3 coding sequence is TGTGCCAGCAGCCAAGTGATATCCGGGGAGCAGTTCTTC. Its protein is CASSQVISGEQFF. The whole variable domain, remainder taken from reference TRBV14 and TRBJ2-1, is EAGVTQFPSHSVIEKGQTVTLRCDPISGHDNLYWYRRVMGKEIKFLLHFVKESKQDESGMPNNRFLAERTGGTYSTLKVQPAELEDSGVYFCASSQVISGEQFFGPGTRLTVL.

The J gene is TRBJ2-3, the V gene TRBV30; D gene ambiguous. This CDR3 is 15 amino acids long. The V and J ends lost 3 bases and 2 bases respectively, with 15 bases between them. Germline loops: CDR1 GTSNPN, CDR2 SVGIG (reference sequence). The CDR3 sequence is CAWSLRGLTTDTQYF. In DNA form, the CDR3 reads TGTGCCTGGAGCCTCCGAGGCCTCACCACAGATACGCAGTATTTT. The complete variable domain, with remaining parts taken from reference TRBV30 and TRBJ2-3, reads SQTIHQWPATLVQPVGSPLSLECTVEGTSNPNLYWYRQAAGRGLQLLFYSVGIGQISSEVPQNLSASRPQDRQFILSSKKLLLSDSGFYLCAWSLRGLTTDTQYFGPGTRLTVL.

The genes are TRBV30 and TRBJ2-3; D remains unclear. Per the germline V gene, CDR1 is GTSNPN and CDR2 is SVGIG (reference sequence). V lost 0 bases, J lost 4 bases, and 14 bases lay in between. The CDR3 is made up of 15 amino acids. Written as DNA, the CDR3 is TGTGCCTGGAGTGTACCCACCGTAGGCCCAGATACGCAGTATTTT. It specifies CAWSVPTVGPDTQYF.

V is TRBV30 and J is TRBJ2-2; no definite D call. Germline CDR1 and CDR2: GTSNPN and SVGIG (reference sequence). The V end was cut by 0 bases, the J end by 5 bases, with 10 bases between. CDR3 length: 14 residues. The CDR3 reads CAWSVLRNTGELFF. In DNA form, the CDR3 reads TGTGCCTGGAGTGTCCTGCGAAATACCGGGGAGCTGTTTTTT.

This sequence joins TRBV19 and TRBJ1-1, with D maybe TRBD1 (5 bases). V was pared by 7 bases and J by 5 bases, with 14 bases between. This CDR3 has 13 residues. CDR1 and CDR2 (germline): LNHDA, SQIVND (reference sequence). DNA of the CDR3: TGTGCCAGTATGGTAGGGGTCGGAACTGAAGCTTTCTTT. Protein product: CASMVGVGTEAFF.

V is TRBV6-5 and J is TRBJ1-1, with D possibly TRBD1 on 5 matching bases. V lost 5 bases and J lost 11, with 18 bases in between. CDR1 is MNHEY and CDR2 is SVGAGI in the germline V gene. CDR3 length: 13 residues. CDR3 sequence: CASSISGTLDAFF. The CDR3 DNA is TGTGCCAGCAGTATTTCCGGGACCCTCGACGCTTTCTTT.

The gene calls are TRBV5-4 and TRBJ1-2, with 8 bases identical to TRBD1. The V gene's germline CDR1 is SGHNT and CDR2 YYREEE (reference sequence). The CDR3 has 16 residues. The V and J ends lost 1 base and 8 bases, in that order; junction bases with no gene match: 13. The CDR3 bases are TGTGCCAGCAGCTTGCCGTCAGGGGGCGCGACTGTGGGCTACACCTTC. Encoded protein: CASSLPSGGATVGYTF.

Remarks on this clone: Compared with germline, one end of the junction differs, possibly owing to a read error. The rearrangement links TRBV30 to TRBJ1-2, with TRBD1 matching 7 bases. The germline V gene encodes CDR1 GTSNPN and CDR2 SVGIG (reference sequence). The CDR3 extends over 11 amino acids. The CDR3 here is CAWSVPTGTVF. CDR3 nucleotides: TGTGCCTGGAGTGTCCCGACCGGGACAGTCTTC.

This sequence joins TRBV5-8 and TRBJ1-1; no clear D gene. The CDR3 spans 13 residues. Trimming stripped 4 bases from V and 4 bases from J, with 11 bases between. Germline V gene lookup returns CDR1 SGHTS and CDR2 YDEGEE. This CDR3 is CASSPYELTEAFF. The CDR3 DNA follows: TGTGCCAGCAGCCCATATGAACTCACTGAAGCTTTCTTT.

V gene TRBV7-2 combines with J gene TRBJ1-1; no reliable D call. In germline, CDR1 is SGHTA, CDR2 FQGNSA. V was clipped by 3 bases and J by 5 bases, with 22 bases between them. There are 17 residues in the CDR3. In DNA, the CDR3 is TGTGCCAGCAGCTTTCCTGTAGAGGGCAGGCGGAAGACTGAAGCTTTCTTT. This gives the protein CASSFPVEGRRKTEAFF.

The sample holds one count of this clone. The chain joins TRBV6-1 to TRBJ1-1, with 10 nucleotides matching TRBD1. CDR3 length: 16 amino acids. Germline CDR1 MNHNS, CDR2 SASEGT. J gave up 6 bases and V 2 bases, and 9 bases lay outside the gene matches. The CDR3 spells CASSERGGQGFPEAFF. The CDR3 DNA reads TGTGCCAGCAGTGAAAGGGGGGGACAGGGGTTCCCTGAAGCTTTCTTT.

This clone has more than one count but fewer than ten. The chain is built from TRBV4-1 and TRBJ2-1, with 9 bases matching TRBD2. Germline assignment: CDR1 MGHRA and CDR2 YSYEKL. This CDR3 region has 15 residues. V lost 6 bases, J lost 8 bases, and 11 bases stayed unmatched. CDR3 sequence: CASRVERAGGYEQFF. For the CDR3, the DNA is TGCGCCAGCAGAGTGGAACGAGCGGGGGGATATGAGCAGTTCTTC.

The CDR3 DNA reads as TGCAGCGTTTTCACCCCATCCGACAGGGTTCGTGATGGTGAGCAGTTCTTC. Translating it yields CSVFTPSDRVRDGEQFF. The V call is TRBV29-1, the J call TRBJ2-1; 7 nucleotides agree with TRBD1. CDR1 is SQVTM, CDR2 ANQGSEA, per germline. The CDR3 runs to 17 residues. V gave up 5 bases and J gave up 9 bases; unmatched junction bases: 22.

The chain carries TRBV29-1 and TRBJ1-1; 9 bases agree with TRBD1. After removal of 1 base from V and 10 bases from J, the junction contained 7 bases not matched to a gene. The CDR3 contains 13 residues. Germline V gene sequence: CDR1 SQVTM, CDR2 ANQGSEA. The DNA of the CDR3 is TGCAGCGTTGAAGGACAGGGGGTTCGTGGAGCTTTCTTT. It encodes CSVEGQGVRGAFF.

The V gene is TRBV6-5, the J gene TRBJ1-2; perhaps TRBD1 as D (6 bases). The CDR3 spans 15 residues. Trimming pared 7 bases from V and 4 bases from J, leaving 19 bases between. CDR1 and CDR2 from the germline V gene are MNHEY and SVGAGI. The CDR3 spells CASKVSGTGSYGYTF. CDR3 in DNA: TGTGCCAGCAAGGTATCGGGCACAGGGAGCTATGGCTACACCTTC.

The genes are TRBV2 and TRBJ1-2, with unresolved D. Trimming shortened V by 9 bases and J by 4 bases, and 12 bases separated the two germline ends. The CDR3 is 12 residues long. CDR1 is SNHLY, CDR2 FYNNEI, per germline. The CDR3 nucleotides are TGTGCCAGTCTACTAATGATCTATGGCTACACCTTC. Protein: CASLLMIYGYTF.